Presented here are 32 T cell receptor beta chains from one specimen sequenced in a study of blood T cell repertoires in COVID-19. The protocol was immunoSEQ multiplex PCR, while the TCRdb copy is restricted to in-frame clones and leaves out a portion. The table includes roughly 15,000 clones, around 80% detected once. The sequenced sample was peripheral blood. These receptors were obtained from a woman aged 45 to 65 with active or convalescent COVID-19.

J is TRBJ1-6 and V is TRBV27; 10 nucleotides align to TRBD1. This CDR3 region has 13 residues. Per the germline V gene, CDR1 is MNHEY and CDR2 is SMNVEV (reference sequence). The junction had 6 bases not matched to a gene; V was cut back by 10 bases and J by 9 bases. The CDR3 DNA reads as TGTGCCACTCGACAGGGGGCAGGTTCACCCCTCCACTTT. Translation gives CATRQGAGSPLHF.

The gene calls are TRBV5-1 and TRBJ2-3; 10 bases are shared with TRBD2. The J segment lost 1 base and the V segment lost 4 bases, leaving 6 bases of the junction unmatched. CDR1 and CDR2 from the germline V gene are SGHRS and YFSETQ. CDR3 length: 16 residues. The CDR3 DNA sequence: TGCGCCAGCAGCCCGACTACTAGCGGGGGCACAGATACGCAGTATTTT. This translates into CASSPTTSGGTDTQYF.

CDR3 residues: CASSLRHLYGYTF. CDR3 nucleotides: TGTGCCAGCAGTTTAAGACACCTTTATGGCTACACCTTC. The chain recombines TRBV28 with TRBJ1-2; D is undetermined. Trimming removed 2 bases from V and 5 bases from J, with 9 bases in between. Germline values: CDR1 MDHEN, CDR2 SYDVKM. This CDR3 has 13 amino acids.

CDR3 in amino acids: CASSPVGTEYSGANVLTF. The CDR3 region has the DNA TGTGCCAGCAGCCCCGTAGGGACAGAGTACTCTGGGGCCAACGTCCTGACTTTC. The rearrangement joins TRBV7-3 to TRBJ2-6; 7 bases fit TRBD1. This CDR3 has 18 residues. Germline assignment: CDR1 SGHTA and CDR2 FQGTGA. The V segment lost 5 bases and the J segment 0 bases; nucleotides outside the gene matches: 10.

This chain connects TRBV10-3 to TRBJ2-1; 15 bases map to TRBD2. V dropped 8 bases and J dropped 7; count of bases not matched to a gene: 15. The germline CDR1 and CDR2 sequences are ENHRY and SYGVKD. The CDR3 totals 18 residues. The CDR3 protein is CAIGGGLAGGSLGNEQFF. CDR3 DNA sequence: TGTGCCATCGGCGGGGGACTAGCGGGAGGCTCCCTGGGGAATGAGCAGTTCTTC.

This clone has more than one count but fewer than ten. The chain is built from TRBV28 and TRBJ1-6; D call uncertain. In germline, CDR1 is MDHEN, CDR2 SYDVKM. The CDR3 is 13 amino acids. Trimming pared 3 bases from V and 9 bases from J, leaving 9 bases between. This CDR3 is CASSLRRVSPLHF. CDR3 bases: TGTGCCAGCAGTTTGAGGAGGGTTTCACCCCTCCACTTT.

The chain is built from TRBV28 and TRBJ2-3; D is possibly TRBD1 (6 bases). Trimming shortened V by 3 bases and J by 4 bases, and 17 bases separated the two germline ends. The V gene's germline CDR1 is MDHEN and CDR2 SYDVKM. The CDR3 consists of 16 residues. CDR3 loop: CASSFVGRGTADTQYF. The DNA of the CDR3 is TGTGCCAGCAGTTTTGTAGGCAGGGGTACGGCAGATACGCAGTATTTT.

The CDR3 spells CASSQGTSGNRYQETQYF. The CDR3 DNA is TGTGCCAGCAGCCAGGGGACTAGCGGGAATCGGTACCAAGAGACCCAGTACTTC. The V call is TRBV7-2, the J call TRBJ2-5; TRBD2 agrees at 13 bases. The V gene's germline CDR1 is SGHTA and CDR2 FQGNSA. Unmatched junction bases numbered 9, after V lost 5 bases and J lost 0 bases. The CDR3 loop spans 18 amino acids.

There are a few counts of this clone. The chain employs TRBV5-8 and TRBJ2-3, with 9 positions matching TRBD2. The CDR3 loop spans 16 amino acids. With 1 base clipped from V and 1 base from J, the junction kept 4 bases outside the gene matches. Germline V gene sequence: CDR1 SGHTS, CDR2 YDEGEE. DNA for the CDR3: TGTGCCAGCAGCTTGCTACTAGCGGGCGGCACAGATACGCAGTATTTT. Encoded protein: CASSLLLAGGTDTQYF. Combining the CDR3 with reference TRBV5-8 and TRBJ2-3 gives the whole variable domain EAGVTQSPTHLIKTRGQQATLRCSPISGHTSVYWYQQALGLGLQFLLWYDEGEERNRGNFPPRFSGRQFPNYSSELNVNALELEDSALYLCASSLLLAGGTDTQYFGPGTRLTVL.

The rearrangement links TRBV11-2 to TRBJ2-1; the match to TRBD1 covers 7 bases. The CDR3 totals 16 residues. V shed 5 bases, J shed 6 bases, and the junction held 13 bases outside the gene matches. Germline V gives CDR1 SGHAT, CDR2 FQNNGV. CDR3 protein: CASSNPRTGNGNEQFF. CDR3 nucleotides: TGTGCCAGCAGCAATCCCCGGACAGGTAATGGCAATGAGCAGTTCTTC.

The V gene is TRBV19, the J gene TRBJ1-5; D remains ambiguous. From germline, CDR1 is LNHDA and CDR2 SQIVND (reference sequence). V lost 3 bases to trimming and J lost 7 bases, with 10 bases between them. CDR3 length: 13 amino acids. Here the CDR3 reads CASSMRSQQPQHF. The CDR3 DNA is TGTGCCAGTAGTATGCGGAGCCAGCAGCCCCAGCATTTT. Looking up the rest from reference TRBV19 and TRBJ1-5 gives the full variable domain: DGGITQSPKYLFRKEGQNVTLSCEQNLNHDAMYWYRQDPGQGLRLIYYSQIVNDFQKGDIAEGYSVSREKKESFPLTVTSAQKNPTAFYLCASSMRSQQPQHFGDGTRLSIL.

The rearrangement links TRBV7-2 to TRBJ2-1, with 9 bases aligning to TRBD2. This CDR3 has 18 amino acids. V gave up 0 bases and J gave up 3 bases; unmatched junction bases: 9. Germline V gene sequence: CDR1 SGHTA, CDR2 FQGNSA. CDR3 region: CASSLARGGAGLYNEQFF. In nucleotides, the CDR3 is TGTGCCAGCAGCTTAGCGCGGGGGGGTGCGGGCCTCTACAATGAGCAGTTCTTC.

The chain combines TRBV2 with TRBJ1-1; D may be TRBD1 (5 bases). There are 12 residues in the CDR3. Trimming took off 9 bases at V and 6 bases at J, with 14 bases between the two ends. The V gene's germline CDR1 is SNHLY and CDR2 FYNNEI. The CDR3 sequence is CARDGRGAEAFF. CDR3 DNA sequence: TGTGCCAGGGACGGTCGGGGGGCTGAAGCTTTCTTT.

CDR3 bases: TGTGCCAGCAGTGAAGCAGGGACAGGGTATAGCAATCAGCCCCAGCATTTT. Translation gives CASSEAGTGYSNQPQHF. The chain has TRBV2 and TRBJ1-5; 9 bases fit TRBD1. CDR1 SNHLY and CDR2 FYNNEI come from the germline V gene. The CDR3 sequence is 17 residues long. Germline trimming cut 0 bases from V and 0 bases from J; bases unmatched to any gene: 3.

In DNA form, the CDR3 reads TGTGCCAGCAGTTACGGACTAGCGGTTGGCTACAATGAGCAGTTCTTC. Protein sequence: CASSYGLAVGYNEQFF. This chain uses TRBV11-3 with TRBJ2-1; TRBD2 agrees at 10 bases. Germline CDR1 SGHNT, CDR2 YENEEA. The CDR3 is 16 residues long. V shed 6 bases, J shed 3 bases, and the junction held 8 bases outside the gene matches.

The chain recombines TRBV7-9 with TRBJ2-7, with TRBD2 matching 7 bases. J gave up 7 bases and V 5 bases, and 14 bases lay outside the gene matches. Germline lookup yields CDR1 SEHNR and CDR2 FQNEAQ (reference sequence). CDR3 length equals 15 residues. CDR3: CASSPGEGFGAEQYF. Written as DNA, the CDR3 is TGTGCCAGCAGCCCGGGGGAGGGGTTCGGGGCGGAGCAGTACTTC.

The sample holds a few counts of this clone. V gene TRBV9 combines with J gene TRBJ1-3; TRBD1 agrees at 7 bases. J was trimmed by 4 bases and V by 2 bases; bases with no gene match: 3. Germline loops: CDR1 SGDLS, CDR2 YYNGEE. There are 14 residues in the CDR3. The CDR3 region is CASSVTGQGNTIYF. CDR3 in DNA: TGTGCCAGCAGCGTGACGGGACAGGGAAACACCATATATTTT.

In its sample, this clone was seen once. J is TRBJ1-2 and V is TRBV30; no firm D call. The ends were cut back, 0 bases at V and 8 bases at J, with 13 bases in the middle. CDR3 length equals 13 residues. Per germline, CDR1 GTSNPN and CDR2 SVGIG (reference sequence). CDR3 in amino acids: CAWSVLRSWGYTF. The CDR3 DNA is TGTGCCTGGAGTGTACTGAGGAGCTGGGGCTACACCTTC.

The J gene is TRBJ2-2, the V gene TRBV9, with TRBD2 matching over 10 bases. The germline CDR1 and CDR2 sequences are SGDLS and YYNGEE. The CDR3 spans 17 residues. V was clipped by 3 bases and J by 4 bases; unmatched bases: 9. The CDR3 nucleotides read TGTGCCAGCAGCGACCTCCGGACTAGCGGAAGCACCGGGGAGCTGTTTTTT. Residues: CASSDLRTSGSTGELFF.

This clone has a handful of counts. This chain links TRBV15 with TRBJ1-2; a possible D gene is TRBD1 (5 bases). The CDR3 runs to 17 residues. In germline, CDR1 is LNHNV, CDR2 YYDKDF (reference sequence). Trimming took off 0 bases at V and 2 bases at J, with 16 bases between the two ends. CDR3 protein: CATSRDKGLGVNYGYTF. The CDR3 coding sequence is TGTGCCACCAGCAGAGATAAGGGTTTAGGGGTAAACTATGGCTACACCTTC.

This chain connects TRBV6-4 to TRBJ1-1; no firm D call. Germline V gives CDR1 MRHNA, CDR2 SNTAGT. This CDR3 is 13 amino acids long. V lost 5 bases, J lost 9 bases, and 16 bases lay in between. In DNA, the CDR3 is TGTGCCAGCAGTAACACACCGGGTTCTAAAGCTTTCTTT. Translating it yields CASSNTPGSKAFF.

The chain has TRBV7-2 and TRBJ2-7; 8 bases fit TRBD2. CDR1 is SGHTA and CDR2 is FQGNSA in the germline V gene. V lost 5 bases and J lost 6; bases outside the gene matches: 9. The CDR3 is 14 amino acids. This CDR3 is CASSPRTSSVEQYF. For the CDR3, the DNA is TGTGCCAGCAGCCCAAGGACTAGCTCTGTCGAGCAGTACTTC.

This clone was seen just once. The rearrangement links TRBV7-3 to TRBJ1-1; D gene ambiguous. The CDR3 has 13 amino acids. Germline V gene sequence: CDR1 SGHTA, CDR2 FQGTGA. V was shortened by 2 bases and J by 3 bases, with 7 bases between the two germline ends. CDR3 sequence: CASSLGPDTEAFF. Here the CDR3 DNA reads TGTGCCAGCAGCTTAGGGCCGGACACTGAAGCTTTCTTT.

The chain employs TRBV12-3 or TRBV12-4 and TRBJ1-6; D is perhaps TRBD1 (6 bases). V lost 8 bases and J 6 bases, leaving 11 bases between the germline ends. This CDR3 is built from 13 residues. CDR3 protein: CASSQGGNSPLHF. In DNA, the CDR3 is TGTGCCAGCTCACAGGGTGGTAATTCACCCCTCCACTTT.

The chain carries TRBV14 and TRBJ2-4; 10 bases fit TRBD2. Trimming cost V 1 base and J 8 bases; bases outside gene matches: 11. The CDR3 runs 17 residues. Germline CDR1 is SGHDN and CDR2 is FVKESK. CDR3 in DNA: TGTGCCAGCAGCCAAGGACTAGCGGGTAACCCCGAGTACATTCAGTACTTC. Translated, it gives CASSQGLAGNPEYIQYF. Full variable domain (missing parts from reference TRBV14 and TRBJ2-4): EAGVTQFPSHSVIEKGQTVTLRCDPISGHDNLYWYRRVMGKEIKFLLHFVKESKQDESGMPNNRFLAERTGGTYSTLKVQPAELEDSGVYFCASSQGLAGNPEYIQYFGAGTRLSVL.

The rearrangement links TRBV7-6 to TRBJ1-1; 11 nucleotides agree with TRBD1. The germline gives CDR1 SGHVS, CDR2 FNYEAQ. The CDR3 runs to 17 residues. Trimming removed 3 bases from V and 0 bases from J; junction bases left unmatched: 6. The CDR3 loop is CASSFRDRGIMNTEAFF. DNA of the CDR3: TGTGCCAGCAGCTTCCGGGACAGGGGGATTATGAACACTGAAGCTTTCTTT.

The CDR3 nucleotides read TGCGCCAGCCAATCGGGACAGGCGAATGAAAAACTGTTTTTT. Translation gives CASQSGQANEKLFF. This chain joins TRBV5-1 and TRBJ1-4, with 8 bases lining up with TRBD1. After removal of 7 bases from V and 5 bases from J, the junction contained 7 bases not matched to a gene. Germline V gene sequence: CDR1 SGHRS, CDR2 YFSETQ. The length of the CDR3 is 14 residues. Full variable domain (remainder filled in from reference TRBV5-1 and TRBJ1-4): KAGVTQTPRYLIKTRGQQVTLSCSPISGHRSVSWYQQTPGQGLQFLFEYFSETQRNKGNFPGRFSGRQFSNSRSEMNVSTLELGDSALYLCASQSGQANEKLFFGSGTQLSVL.

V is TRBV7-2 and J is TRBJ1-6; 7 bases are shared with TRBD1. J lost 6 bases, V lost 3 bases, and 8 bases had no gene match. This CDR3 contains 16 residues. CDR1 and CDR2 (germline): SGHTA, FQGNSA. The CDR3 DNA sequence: TGTGCCAGCAGCTTCCGACCGGGACAGACTAATTCACCCCTCCACTTT. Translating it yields CASSFRPGQTNSPLHF. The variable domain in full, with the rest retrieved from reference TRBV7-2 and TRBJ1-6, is GAGVSQSPSNKVTEKGKDVELRCDPISGHTALYWYRQSLGQGLEFLIYFQGNSAPDKSGLPSDRFSAERTGGSVSTLTIQRTQQEDSAVYLCASSFRPGQTNSPLHFGNGTRLTVT.

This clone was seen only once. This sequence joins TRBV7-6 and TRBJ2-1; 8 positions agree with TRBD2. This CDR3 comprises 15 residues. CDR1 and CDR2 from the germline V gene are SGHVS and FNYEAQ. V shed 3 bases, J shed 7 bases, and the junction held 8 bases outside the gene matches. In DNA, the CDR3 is TGTGCCAGCAGCTTGTTCGCCGGGGGGGGTAATGAGCAGTTCTTC. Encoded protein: CASSLFAGGGNEQFF.

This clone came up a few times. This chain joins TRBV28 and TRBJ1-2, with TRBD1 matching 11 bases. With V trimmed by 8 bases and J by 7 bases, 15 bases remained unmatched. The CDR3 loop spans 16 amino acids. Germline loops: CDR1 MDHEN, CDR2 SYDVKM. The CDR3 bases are TGTGCCAGCCAATCGCCCCAGGGACAGGGGGACCGTGGCTACACCTTC. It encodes CASQSPQGQGDRGYTF.

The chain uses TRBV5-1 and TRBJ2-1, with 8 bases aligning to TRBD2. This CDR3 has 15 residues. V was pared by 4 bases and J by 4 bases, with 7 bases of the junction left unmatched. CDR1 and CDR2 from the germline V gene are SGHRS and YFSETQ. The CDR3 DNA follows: TGCGCCAGCAGCGGAGCGGGAGTGAGGTACAATGAGCAGTTCTTC. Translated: CASSGAGVRYNEQFF.

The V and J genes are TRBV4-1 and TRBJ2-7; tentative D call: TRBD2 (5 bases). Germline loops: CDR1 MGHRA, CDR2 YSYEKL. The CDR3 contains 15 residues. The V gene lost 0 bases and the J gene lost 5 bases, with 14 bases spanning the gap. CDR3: CASSQEWGVAHEQYF. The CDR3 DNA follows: TGCGCCAGCAGCCAAGAATGGGGAGTAGCCCACGAGCAGTACTTC.